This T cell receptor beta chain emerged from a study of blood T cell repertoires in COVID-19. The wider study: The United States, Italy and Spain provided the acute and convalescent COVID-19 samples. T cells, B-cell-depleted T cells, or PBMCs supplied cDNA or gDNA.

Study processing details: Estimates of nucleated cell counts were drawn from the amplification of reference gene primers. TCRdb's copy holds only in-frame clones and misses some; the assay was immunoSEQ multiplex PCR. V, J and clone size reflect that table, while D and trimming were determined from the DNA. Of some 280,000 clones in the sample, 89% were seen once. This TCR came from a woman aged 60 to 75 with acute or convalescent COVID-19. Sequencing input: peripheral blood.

DNA for the CDR3: TGTGCCAGCAGGTCCCAGGGAAACACCATATATTTT. It specifies CASRSQGNTIYF. The V gene is TRBV7-9, the J gene TRBJ1-3; D remains ambiguous. CDR1 is SEHNR, CDR2 FQNEAQ, per germline (reference sequence). This CDR3 is 12 amino acids long. With 6 bases removed from V and 4 bases from J, the gap between germline ends came to 7 bases.